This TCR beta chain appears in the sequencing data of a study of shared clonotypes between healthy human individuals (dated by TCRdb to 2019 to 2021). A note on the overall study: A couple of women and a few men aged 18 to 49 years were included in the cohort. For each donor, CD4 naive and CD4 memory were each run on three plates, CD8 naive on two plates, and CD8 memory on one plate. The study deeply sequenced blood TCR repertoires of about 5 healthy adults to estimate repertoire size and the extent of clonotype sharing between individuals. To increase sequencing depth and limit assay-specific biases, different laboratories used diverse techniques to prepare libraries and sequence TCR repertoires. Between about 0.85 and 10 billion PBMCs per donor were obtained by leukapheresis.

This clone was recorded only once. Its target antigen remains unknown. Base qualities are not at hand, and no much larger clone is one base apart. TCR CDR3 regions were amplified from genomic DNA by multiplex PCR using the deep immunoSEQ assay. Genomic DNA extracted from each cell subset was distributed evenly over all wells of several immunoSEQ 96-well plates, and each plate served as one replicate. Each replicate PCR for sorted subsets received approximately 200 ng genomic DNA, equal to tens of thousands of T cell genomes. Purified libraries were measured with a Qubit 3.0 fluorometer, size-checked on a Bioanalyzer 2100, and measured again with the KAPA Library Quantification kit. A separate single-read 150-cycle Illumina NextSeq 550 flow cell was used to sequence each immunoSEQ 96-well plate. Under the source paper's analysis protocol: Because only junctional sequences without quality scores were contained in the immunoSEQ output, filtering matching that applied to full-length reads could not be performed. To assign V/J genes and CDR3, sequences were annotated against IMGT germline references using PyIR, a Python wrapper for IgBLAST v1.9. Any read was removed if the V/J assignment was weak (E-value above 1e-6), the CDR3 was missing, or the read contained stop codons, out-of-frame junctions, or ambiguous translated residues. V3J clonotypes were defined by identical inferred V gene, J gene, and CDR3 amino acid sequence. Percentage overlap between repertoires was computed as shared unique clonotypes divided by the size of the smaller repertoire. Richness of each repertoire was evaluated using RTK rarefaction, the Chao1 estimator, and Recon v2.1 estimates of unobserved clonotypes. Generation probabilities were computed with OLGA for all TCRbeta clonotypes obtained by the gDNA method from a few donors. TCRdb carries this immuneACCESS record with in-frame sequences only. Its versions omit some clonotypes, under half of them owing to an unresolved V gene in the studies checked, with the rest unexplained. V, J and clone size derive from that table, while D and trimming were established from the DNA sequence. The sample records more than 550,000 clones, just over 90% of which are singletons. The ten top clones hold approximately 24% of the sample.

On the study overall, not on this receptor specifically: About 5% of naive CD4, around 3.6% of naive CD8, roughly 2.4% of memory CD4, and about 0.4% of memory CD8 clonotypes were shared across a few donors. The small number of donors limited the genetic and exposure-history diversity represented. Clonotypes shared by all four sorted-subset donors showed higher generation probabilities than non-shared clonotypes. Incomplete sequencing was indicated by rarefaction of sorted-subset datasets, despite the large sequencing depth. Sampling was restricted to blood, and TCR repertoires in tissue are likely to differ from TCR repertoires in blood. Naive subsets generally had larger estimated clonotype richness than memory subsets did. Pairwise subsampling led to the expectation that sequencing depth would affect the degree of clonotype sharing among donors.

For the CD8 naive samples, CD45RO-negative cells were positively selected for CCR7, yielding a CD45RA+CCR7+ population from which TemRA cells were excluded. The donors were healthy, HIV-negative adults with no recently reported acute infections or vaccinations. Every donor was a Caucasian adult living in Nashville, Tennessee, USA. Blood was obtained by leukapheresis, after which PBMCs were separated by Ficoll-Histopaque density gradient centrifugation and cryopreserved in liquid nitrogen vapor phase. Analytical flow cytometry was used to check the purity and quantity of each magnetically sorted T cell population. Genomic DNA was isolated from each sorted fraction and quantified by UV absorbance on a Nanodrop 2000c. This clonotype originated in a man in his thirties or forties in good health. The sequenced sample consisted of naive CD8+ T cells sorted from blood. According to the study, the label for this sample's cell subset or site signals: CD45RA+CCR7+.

This receptor has the CDR3 CASSLEMDGLAGLNEQFF. The sequence in DNA is TGTGCCAGCAGCTTAGAAATGGATGGACTAGCGGGTTTGAATGAGCAGTTCTTC. The rearrangement joined TRBV7-6 to TRBJ2-1, and TRBD2 matches 11 of the central bases. From V the trimming removes 1 base and from J it removes 7 bases, while the gene matches leave 12 bases of the junction unaccounted for. CDR1 is given as SGHVS and CDR2 as FNYEAQ, both from the germline V gene. The CDR3 runs 18 residues from the cysteine to the phenylalanine. The retained sequence is limited to the CDR3, 54 bases, with the frame set at the first base.